This T cell receptor beta chain was sequenced for a study of blood T cell dynamics during melanoma immunotherapy (dated by TCRdb to about 2020). Regarding the study in general: Patients with metastatic melanoma were treated with first-line pembrolizumab or nivolumab plus ipilimumab as standard of care in the United Kingdom. The training cohort was made up of consecutive patients, while a further independent group of patients from the same centre was pooled to form an external validation set. To find early correlates of response, peripheral T cell receptor repertoires were profiled in metastatic melanoma patients before and after one cycle of checkpoint inhibitor therapy. The research as a whole found: Whether the T cell clones driving repertoire changes were melanoma-specific or reflected general immune activation could not be determined in the study. A bifurcated reorganization of the PBMC repertoire at W3, with increased clonality or increased diversity, was observed in patients who later achieved disease control, unlike in progressors. The relatively small sample size was acknowledged as a potential limitation on generalization of the results.

The cysteine opens and the phenylalanine closes a CDR3 of 18 amino acids. CDR3 DNA is the only sequence kept; it has 54 bases, read in frame from the first base. The germline V gene yields SGHTA for CDR1 and FQGTGA for CDR2. For this chain, trimming is 5 bases at the V end and 0 bases at the J end, and the number of junction bases without a gene match is 14. According to the study, the label for this sample's time point signals: week 3, after first cycle of checkpoint inhibitor. Blood samples were taken at two points: before treatment (T0) and at week 3 (W3), which came after the first cycle of checkpoint blockade. Except for a couple of patients with rapid clinical progression, response was assessed 12 weeks after the first infusion by RECIST 1.1; disease control meant complete response, partial response or stable disease. Any patient who had received prior systemic cancer treatment, was on concomitant immunosuppressant therapy or had synchronous other active malignancies was excluded. To track both circulating cells and T cell turnover, TCR beta was sequenced from bulk PBMC as well as from plasma cell-free DNA. Lymphoprep and SepMate tubes were used to isolate PBMC from blood, and red cell lysis was then performed. DNA from PBMC and sorted T cell subsets was extracted with QIAamp DNA Blood Mini kits.

A fixed 350 ng of DNA was loaded for every bulk PBMC sample. TCR beta CDR3 sequences were amplified from genomic DNA with the immunoSEQ TCRb Assay kit following manufacturer instructions. The KAPA Library Quantification Kit for Illumina platforms was used to quantify the pooled libraries by qPCR. Pooled libraries were sequenced on an Illumina NextSeq 500, clustered at roughly 0.6-1.2 pM. For the original study's pipeline: TCR data were analyzed with immunoSEQ ANALYZER and the R LymphoSeq package. A rearrangement efficiency score was calculated as productive divided by the sum of productive and non-productive CDR3 sequences. Within each patient, timepoints were compared pairwise for clonality, measured with the Gini coefficient, and for diversity, measured with the Renyi index at alpha=1. In LymphoSeq, clonal relatedness was computed with an edit distance of 3 and repertoire similarity was computed with the Bhattacharyya coefficient. Linear discriminant analysis on week-3 changes in clonality and diversity was built with the R MASS and caret packages to classify response. In its TCRdb copy, this immuneACCESS table keeps in-frame sequences only and misses some clones. Where compared with another copy, unresolved V genes explain less than half of these, and the others have no known cause. That table supplies the V and J calls and clone size; D and trimming were determined from the DNA. The sample profile shows some 5,900 clones; 65% to 85% of them were found once. Around 10% of the sample comes from the top ten.

Remarks on this clone: Its antigen is unknown. Nothing much larger sits one base from this clone, and base qualities are not available.

The chain is encoded by TRBV7-3 joined to TRBJ2-7, with TRBD2 matching 9 junction bases. Sequencing used blood, obtained from a patient treated with checkpoint blockade. This receptor was obtained from a human donor with melanoma. The CDR3 loop reads CASSQFGQISGSSYEQYF. The DNA sequence is TGTGCCAGCAGCCAATTTGGACAGATTAGCGGGAGCTCCTACGAGCAGTACTTC.